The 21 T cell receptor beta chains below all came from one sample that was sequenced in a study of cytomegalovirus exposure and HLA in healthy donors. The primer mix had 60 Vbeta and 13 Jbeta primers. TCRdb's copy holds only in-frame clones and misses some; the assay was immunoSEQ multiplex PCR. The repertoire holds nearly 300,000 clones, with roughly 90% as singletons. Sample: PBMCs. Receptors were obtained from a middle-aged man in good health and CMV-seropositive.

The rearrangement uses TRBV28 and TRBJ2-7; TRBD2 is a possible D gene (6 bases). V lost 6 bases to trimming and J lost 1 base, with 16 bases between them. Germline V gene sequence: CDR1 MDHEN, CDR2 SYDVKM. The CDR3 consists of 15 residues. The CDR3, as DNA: TGTGCCAGCAGCAGCATAGCGGAGCGTTCCTACGAGCAGTACTTC. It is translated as CASSSIAERSYEQYF. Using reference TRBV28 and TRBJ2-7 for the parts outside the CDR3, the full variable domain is DVKVTQSSRYLVKRTGEKVFLECVQDMDHENMFWYRQDPGLGLRLIYFSYDVKMKEKGDIPEGYSVSREKKERFSLILESASTNQTSMYLCASSSIAERSYEQYFGPGTRLTVT.

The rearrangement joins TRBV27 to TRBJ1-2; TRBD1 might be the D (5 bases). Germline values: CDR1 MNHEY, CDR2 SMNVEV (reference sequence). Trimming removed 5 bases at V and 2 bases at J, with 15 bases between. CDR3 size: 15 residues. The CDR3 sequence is CASSLYGGENYGYTF. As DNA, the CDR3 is TGTGCCAGCAGTCTATATGGGGGGGAGAACTATGGCTACACCTTC.

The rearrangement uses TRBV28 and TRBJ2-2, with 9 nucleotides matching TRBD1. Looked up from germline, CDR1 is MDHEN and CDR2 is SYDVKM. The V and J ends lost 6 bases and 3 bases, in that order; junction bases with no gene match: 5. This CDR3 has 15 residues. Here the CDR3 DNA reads TGTGCCAGCAGGGAGACAGGGGGTTACACCGGGGAGCTGTTTTTT. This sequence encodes CASRETGGYTGELFF. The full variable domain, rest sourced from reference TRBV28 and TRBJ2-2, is DVKVTQSSRYLVKRTGEKVFLECVQDMDHENMFWYRQDPGLGLRLIYFSYDVKMKEKGDIPEGYSVSREKKERFSLILESASTNQTSMYLCASRETGGYTGELFFGEGSRLTVL.

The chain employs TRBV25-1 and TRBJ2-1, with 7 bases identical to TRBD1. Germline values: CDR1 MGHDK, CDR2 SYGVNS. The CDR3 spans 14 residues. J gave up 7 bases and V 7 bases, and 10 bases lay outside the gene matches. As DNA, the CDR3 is TGTGCCAGCATAGGAAGACAGGGTTCGAATGAGCAGTTCTTC. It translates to CASIGRQGSNEQFF.

CDR3 sequence (DNA): TGTGCCAGCAGTCGAACAGGGGGGGGATCCTACGAGCAGTACTTC. Encoded protein: CASSRTGGGSYEQYF. The rearrangement joins TRBV6-5 to TRBJ2-7; a weak D match, TRBD1 (8 bases). In germline, CDR1 is MNHEY, CDR2 SVGAGI. V gave up 5 bases and J gave up 1 base, with 15 bases separating them. This CDR3 spans 15 amino acids.

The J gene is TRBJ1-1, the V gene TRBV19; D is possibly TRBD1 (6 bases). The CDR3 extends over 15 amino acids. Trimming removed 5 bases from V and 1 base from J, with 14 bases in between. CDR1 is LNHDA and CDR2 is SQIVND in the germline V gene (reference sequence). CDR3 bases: TGTGCCAGTAGTGTTAAACTGGGACAGAACACTGAAGCTTTCTTT. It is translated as CASSVKLGQNTEAFF.

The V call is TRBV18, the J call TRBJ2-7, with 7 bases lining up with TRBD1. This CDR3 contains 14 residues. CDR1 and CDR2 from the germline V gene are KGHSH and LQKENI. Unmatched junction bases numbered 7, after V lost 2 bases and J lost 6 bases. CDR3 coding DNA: TGTGCCAGCTCACCAAGACAGGGTAGAGGCGAGCAGTACTTC. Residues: CASSPRQGRGEQYF.

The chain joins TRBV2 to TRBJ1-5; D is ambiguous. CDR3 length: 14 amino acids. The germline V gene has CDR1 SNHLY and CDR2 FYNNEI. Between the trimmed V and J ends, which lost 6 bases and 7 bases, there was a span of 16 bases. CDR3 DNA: TGTGCCAGCAGGGAAAGTAGAGGCGGGCAGCCCCAGCATTTT. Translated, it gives CASRESRGGQPQHF.

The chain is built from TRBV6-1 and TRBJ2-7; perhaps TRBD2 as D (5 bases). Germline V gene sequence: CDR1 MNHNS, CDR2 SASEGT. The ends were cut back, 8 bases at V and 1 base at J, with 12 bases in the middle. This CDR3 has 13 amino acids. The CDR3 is CASGEYGSYEQYF. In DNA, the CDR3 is TGTGCCAGCGGGGAGTATGGGTCCTACGAGCAGTACTTC.

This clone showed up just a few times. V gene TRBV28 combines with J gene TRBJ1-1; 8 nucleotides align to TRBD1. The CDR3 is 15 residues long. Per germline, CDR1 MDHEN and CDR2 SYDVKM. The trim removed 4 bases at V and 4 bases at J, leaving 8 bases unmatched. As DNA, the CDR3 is TGTGCCAGCAGTTCGGCAGGGGGCGGAAGCACTGAAGCTTTCTTT. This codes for CASSSAGGGSTEAFF.

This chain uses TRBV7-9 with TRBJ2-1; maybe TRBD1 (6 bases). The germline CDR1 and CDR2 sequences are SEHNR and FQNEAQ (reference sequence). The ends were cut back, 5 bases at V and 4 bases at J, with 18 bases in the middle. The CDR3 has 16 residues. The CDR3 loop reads CASSHPLRDKYNEQFF. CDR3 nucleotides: TGTGCCAGCAGCCACCCTCTCCGGGACAAATACAATGAGCAGTTCTTC.

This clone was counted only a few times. The CDR3 sequence is CASSPRGLAGEGYEQYF. The DNA of the CDR3 is TGCGCCAGCAGCCCGCGGGGACTAGCGGGAGAAGGTTACGAGCAGTACTTC. The rearrangement joins TRBV4-1 to TRBJ2-7, with 14 bases lining up with TRBD2. The J segment lost 4 bases and the V segment lost 4 bases, leaving 9 bases of the junction unmatched. In germline, CDR1 is MGHRA, CDR2 YSYEKL. The CDR3 totals 17 residues.

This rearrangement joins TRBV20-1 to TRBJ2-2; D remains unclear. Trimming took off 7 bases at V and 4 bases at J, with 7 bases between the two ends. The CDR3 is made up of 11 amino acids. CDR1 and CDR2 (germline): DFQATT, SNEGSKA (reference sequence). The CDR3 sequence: CSGLFTGELFF. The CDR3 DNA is TGCAGTGGTTTATTCACCGGGGAGCTGTTTTTT.

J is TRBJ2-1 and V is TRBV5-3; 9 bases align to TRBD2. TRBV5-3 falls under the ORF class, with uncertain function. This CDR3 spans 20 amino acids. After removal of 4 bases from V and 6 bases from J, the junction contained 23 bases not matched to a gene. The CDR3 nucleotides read TGTGCCAGAAGCCACCCCCTTCCGGGAGGGGCGGGAGGGCCGGGCAATGAGCAGTTCTTC. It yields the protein CARSHPLPGGAGGPGNEQFF.

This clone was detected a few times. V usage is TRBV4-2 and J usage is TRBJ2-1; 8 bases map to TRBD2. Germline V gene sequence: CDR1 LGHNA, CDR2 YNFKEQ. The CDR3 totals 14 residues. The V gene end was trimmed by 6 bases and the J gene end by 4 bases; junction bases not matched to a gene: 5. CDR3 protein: CASSQREQYNEQFF. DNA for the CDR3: TGTGCCAGCAGTCAGCGGGAGCAATACAATGAGCAGTTCTTC.

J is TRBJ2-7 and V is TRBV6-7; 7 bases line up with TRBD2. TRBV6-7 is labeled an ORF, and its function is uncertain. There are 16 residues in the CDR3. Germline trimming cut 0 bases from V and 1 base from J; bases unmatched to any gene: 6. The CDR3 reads CASSYSTSDPSYEQYF. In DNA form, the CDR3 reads TGTGCCAGCAGTTACTCCACTAGCGACCCATCCTACGAGCAGTACTTC.

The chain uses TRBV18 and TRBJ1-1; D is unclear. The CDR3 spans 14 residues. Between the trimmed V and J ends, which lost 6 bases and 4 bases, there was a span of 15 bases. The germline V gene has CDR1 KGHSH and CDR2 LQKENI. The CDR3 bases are TGTGCCAGCTCTATTGAGGGCCAGCGCACTGAAGCTTTCTTT. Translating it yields CASSIEGQRTEAFF.

The CDR3 bases are TGTGCCAGCAGTTTAAGAGGGGGCACCTACAATGAGCAGTTCTTC. This encodes CASSLRGGTYNEQFF. The chain carries TRBV27 and TRBJ2-1, with 7 positions matching TRBD1. Germline lookup yields CDR1 MNHEY and CDR2 SMNVEV (reference sequence). The CDR3 spans 15 residues. With V trimmed by 2 bases and J by 2 bases, 3 bases remained unmatched.

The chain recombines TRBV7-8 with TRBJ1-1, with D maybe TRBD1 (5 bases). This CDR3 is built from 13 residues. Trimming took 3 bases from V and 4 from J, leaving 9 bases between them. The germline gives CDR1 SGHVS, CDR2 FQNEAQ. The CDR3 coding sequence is TGTGCCAGCAGCTTCGGAGGGGTCACTGAAGCTTTCTTT. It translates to CASSFGGVTEAFF.

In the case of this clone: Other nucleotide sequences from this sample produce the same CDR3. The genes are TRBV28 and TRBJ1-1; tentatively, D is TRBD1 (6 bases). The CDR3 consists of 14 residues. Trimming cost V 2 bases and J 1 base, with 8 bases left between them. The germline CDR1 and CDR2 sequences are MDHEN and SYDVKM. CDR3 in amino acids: CASSLRGGNTEAFF. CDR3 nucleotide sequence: TGTGCCAGCAGTTTAAGGGGGGGGAACACTGAAGCTTTCTTT.

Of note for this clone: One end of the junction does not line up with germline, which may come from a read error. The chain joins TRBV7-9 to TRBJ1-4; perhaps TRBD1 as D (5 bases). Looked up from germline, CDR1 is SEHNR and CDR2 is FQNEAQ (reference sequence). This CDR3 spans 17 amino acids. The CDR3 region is CASSSPAQGGFNQKLFF. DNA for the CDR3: TGTGCCAGCAGCTCACCCGCGCAGGGAGGGTTTAATCAAAAACTGTTTTTT.